The present T cell receptor beta chain was sequenced within a study of cytomegalovirus exposure and HLA in healthy donors. Study findings and constraints: Specificity of a few CMV-associated chains for CMV antigens was verified in vitro. The likely explanation for a cluster of highly shared sequence variants was sequencing artifact. Reportedly, cytomegalovirus status was diagnosed with high sensitivity and specificity.

With regard to this clone: Its target is unknown.

Researchers ran the PCR with 60 Vbeta and 13 Jbeta primers. The data were produced by immunoSEQ multiplex PCR, yet TCRdb's version contains in-frame clones alone and is incomplete. The table lists just over 95,000 clones, around 79% of them singletons, with 4.9% in the top ten. CDR1 is SGHNT and CDR2 is YYREEE in the germline V gene (reference sequence). With V trimmed by 4 bases and J by 5 bases, 5 bases remained unmatched. The CDR3 totals 16 residues. This chain uses TRBV5-4 with TRBJ2-3; TRBD2 aligns across 15 bases. This TCR was recovered from a woman aged 40 to 49 in good health and CMV-seronegative. The sample taken for sequencing was PBMCs. CDR3 DNA sequence: TGTGCCAGCAGCCGGGGACTAGCGGGGGGAAAAGATACGCAGTATTTT. It codes for CASSRGLAGGKDTQYF. The full variable domain, completed using reference TRBV5-4 and TRBJ2-3, is ETGVTQSPTHLIKTRGQQVTLRCSSQSGHNTVSWYQQALGQGPQFIFQYYREEENGRGNFPPRFSGLQFPNYSSELNVNALELDDSALYLCASSRGLAGGKDTQYFGPGTRLTVL.